These 17 T cell receptor beta chains share one sample of origin, sequenced in a study of OX40 agonist ivuxolimab in advanced cancers. Sequencing used immunoSEQ multiplex PCR; TCRdb keeps in-frame clones, though not all of them. This sample has tens of thousands of clones; 84% occur once, and the top ten carry approximately 20%. The sequenced sample was CD4+ or CD8+ T cells sorted from blood, obtained in a trial of the OX40 agonist ivuxolimab. The receptor set was obtained from an adult with an advanced solid tumor such as melanoma, head and neck, liver or kidney cancer.

V is TRBV11-2 and J is TRBJ1-1, with D unresolved. CDR1 is SGHAT and CDR2 is FQNNGV in the germline V gene. Trimming cost V 2 bases and J 0 bases, with 7 bases left between them. The CDR3 contains 14 residues. This chain's CDR3 is CASSLWGMNTEAFF. In DNA, the CDR3 is TGTGCCAGCAGCTTATGGGGTATGAACACTGAAGCTTTCTTT.

As for this clone: In the same sample, other DNA sequences code for this CDR3. The rearrangement links TRBV6-5 to TRBJ2-1, with 7 bases aligning to TRBD2. After removal of 5 bases from V and 1 base from J, the junction contained 2 bases not matched to a gene. This CDR3 has 14 amino acids. Germline lookup yields CDR1 MNHEY and CDR2 SVGAGI. DNA of the CDR3: TGTGCCAGCAGTCGGCGGGAGTCCTACAATGAGCAGTTCTTC. Translation: CASSRRESYNEQFF.

The V and J genes are TRBV30 and TRBJ1-2; D ambiguous. The CDR3 sequence is 11 residues long. V lost 7 bases to trimming and J lost 4 bases, with 10 bases between them. Germline V gene data show CDR1 as GTSNPN and CDR2 as SVGIG (reference sequence). CDR3 nucleotide sequence: TGTGCCTCCCATTGGAGCTATGGCTACACCTTC. It specifies CASHWSYGYTF.

The chain is built from TRBV6-1 and TRBJ2-7, with 9 bases matching TRBD1. Germline CDR1 and CDR2: MNHNS and SASEGT. The CDR3 runs 15 residues. V shed 1 base, J shed 3 bases, and the junction held 4 bases outside the gene matches. The CDR3 sequence is CASSEVSTGGYEQYF. DNA of the CDR3: TGTGCCAGCAGTGAAGTTTCGACAGGGGGCTACGAGCAGTACTTC.

This clone was detected only once. This chain's CDR3 is CASSLLRGSSYNEQFF. The CDR3 DNA follows: TGTGCCAGCAGCTTATTGCGGGGGAGCTCCTACAATGAGCAGTTCTTC. The rearrangement links TRBV11-1 to TRBJ2-1, with TRBD2 matching over 7 bases. The CDR3 totals 16 residues. The germline gives CDR1 SGHAT, CDR2 FQDESV (reference sequence). Germline trimming cut 2 bases from V and 0 bases from J; bases unmatched to any gene: 4. The full variable domain, rest sourced from reference TRBV11-1 and TRBJ2-1, is EAEVAQSPRYKITEKSQAVAFWCDPISGHATLYWYRQILGQGPELLVQFQDESVVDDSQLPKDRFSAERLKGVDSTLKIQPAELGDSAMYLCASSLLRGSSYNEQFFGPGTRLTVL.

The J gene is TRBJ2-3, the V gene TRBV27; D perhaps matches TRBD2 (5 bases). CDR3 length: 16 amino acids. Per germline, CDR1 MNHEY and CDR2 SMNVEV (reference sequence). V lost 2 bases and J 1 base, leaving 13 bases between the germline ends. Here the CDR3 DNA reads TGTGCCAGCAGTTTAAAGTCAGCTAGCCGCACAGATACGCAGTATTTT. Translating it yields CASSLKSASRTDTQYF.

V and J are TRBV11-2 and TRBJ1-2, with unresolved D. Germline-derived CDR1 and CDR2 are SGHAT and FQNNGV. V was pared by 6 bases and J by 0 bases, with 11 bases between. The CDR3 extends over 14 amino acids. CDR3 amino acids: CASSSGSPNYGYTF. The CDR3 region has the DNA TGTGCCAGCAGTTCGGGATCCCCTAACTATGGCTACACCTTC.

The chain employs TRBV4-3 and TRBJ2-1; 12 bases align to TRBD2. Trimming cost V 0 bases and J 10 bases; bases outside gene matches: 7. The CDR3 is 16 amino acids. Germline CDR1 reads LGHNA; CDR2 reads YSLEER. Here the CDR3 reads CASSQEASGGAWEQFF. Written as DNA, the CDR3 is TGCGCCAGCAGCCAAGAGGCTAGCGGGGGGGCCTGGGAGCAGTTCTTC.

This clone was seen a handful of times. The V call is TRBV28, the J call TRBJ1-5; TRBD1 aligns across 8 bases. The CDR3 covers 16 residues. V trimming: 5 bases; J trimming: 4 bases; junction bases outside the gene matches: 10. Germline assignment: CDR1 MDHEN and CDR2 SYDVKM. The DNA for the CDR3 is TGTGCCAGCAGTCCAACCGGACAGGGTCTAAATCAGCCCCAGCATTTT. Translated: CASSPTGQGLNQPQHF.

This clone was recorded once. The genes are TRBV5-6 and TRBJ2-7; no firm D call. This CDR3 is 13 amino acids long. V was cut by 6 bases and J by 7 bases, with 17 bases left in between. Per the germline V gene, CDR1 is SGHDT and CDR2 is YYEEEE. The CDR3 nucleotides are TGTGCCAGCACCCGACGGGTCTTCGGTGAGCAGTACTTC. It encodes CASTRRVFGEQYF.

The chain joins TRBV27 to TRBJ2-1; 14 bases match TRBD2. V shed 5 bases and J 7 bases; nucleotides not matched to a gene: 4. Germline V CDR1 and CDR2: MNHEY, SMNVEV (reference sequence). CDR3 length: 15 amino acids. CDR3 coding DNA: TGTGCCAGCAGTACCGGACTAGCGGGAGGAAATGAGCAGTTCTTC. It yields the protein CASSTGLAGGNEQFF.

This clone is medium-sized by share. This chain uses TRBV7-9 with TRBJ2-1; weak D call: TRBD2 (5 bases). Per germline, CDR1 SEHNR and CDR2 FQNEAQ (reference sequence). The germline V and J ends were trimmed by 5 bases and 8 bases, with 16 bases remaining between them. CDR3 length equals 14 residues. The chain's CDR3 is CASSDPWGEDEQFF. CDR3 DNA: TGTGCCAGCAGCGACCCTTGGGGAGAGGATGAGCAGTTCTTC.

The genes are TRBV10-3 and TRBJ1-2; TRBD1 might be the D (6 bases). The CDR3 is made up of 16 amino acids. Trimming cost V 3 bases and J 3 bases, with 17 bases left between them. CDR1 ENHRY and CDR2 SYGVKD come from the germline V gene. The CDR3 loop reads CAISDGGAGVDYGYTF. The CDR3, as DNA: TGTGCCATCAGTGATGGTGGGGCAGGGGTTGACTATGGCTACACCTTC.

The genes are TRBV7-9 and TRBJ2-7, with 9 bases aligning to TRBD2. The germline gives CDR1 SEHNR, CDR2 FQNEAQ (reference sequence). This CDR3 contains 16 residues. The V and J ends lost 5 bases and 2 bases, in that order; junction bases with no gene match: 10. This CDR3 is CASSHTGREGPYEQYF. Written as DNA, the CDR3 is TGTGCCAGCAGCCATACGGGGCGGGAGGGCCCCTACGAGCAGTACTTC. The variable domain in full, completed from reference TRBV7-9 and TRBJ2-7, reads DTGVSQNPRHKITKRGQNVTFRCDPISEHNRLYWYRQTLGQGPEFLTYFQNEAQLEKSRLLSDRFSAERPKGSFSTLEIQRTEQGDSAMYLCASSHTGREGPYEQYFGPGTRLTVT.

The chain joins TRBV6-5 to TRBJ2-3, with a possible D match to TRBD2 (7 bases). Germline-derived CDR1 and CDR2 are MNHEY and SVGAGI. The CDR3 runs to 15 residues. Trimming removed 6 bases at V and 2 bases at J, with 15 bases between. The CDR3 DNA follows: TGTGCCAGCAGGGGGGGGCTGGGGTACACAGATACGCAGTATTTT. It specifies CASRGGLGYTDTQYF.

This chain uses TRBV7-3 with TRBJ2-1, with D tentatively TRBD1 (6 bases). Looked up from germline, CDR1 is SGHTA and CDR2 is FQGTGA. This CDR3 region has 15 residues. V shed 0 bases and J shed 3 bases, with 9 bases lying between them. CDR3 nucleotides: TGTGCCAGCAGCTTAACCTCGGACAGCTACAATGAGCAGTTCTTC. Translation: CASSLTSDSYNEQFF.

By share of the sample, this clone is medium-sized. Other DNA variants within this sample encode the same CDR3. The J gene is TRBJ1-1, the V gene TRBV7-9; D uncertain. Germline CDR1 reads SEHNR; CDR2 reads FQNEAQ (reference sequence). There are 11 residues in the CDR3. V was trimmed by 5 bases and J by 6 bases, leaving 7 bases between them. The DNA for the CDR3 is TGTGCCAGCAGCCTCGAACCTGAAGCTTTCTTT. Translated: CASSLEPEAFF.